This section outlines one TCR beta chain sequence together with its context. The antigen remains undetermined. These data originate in a study of T cell responses to AZD1222 COVID-19 vaccine. Findings and limits, study-wide: Dominant CD4 TCR responses targeted spike regions 160-218 and 743-854. Clonal diversity was possibly underestimated, and the donors were mostly white British, with more females. It was only a handful of AZD1222 recipients who were seropositive at baseline.

The CDR3 contains 14 residues. The germline CDR1 and CDR2 sequences are MNHEY and SVGAGI. After removal of 6 bases from V and 5 bases from J, the junction contained 5 bases not matched to a gene. Only in-frame clones appear in the TCRdb table, and some are missing; sequencing was by immunoSEQ multiplex PCR. The sample yields 150,000 to 200,000 clones, about 93% seen once. This sample comprised peripheral blood, obtained 28 days after the second dose of the MenACWY control vaccine. The chain uses TRBV6-5 and TRBJ1-4; 8 bases match TRBD1. This clonotype was obtained from an adult who received the MenACWY meningococcal vaccine as a control. Here the CDR3 DNA reads TGTGCCAGCAGGACCAGGGGGCTGAATGAAAAACTGTTTTTT. Protein: CASRTRGLNEKLFF.